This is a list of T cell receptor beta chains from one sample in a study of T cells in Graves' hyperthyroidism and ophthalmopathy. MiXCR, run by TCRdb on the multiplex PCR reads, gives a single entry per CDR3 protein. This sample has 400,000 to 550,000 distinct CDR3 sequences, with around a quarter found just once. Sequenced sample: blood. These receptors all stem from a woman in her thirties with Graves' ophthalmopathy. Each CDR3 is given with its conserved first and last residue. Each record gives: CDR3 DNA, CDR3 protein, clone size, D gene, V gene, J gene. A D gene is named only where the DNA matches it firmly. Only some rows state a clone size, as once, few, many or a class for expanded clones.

DNA: TGTGCCAGCAGCCGAAACGGCGAAGCTGAAGCTTTCTTT; CDR3: CASSRNGEAEAFF; size: many; D: NA; V: TRBV12-3/TRBV12-4; J: TRBJ1-1
DNA: TGTGCCAGCAGCCAAACCCCCGGACTAGCGGGAGTCTACGAGCAGTACTTC; CDR3: CASSQTPGLAGVYEQYF; size: NA; D: TRBD2; V: TRBV4-2; J: TRBJ2-7
DNA: TGTGCCAGCACTTCCCGGACAGGGGGCAACAATCAGCCCCAGCATTTT; CDR3: CASTSRTGGNNQPQHF; size: NA; D: TRBD1; V: TRBV6-5; J: TRBJ1-5
DNA: TGTGCCAGCAGCTTAGTTGGGGAGACTAAGCTGTTTTTT; CDR3: CASSLVGETKLFF; size: many; D: NA; V: TRBV7-2; J: TRBJ2-2
DNA: TGTGCCATCATGTCGGACAGCTCTGGAAACACCATATATTTT; CDR3: CAIMSDSSGNTIYF; size: many; D: NA; V: TRBV10-3; J: TRBJ1-3
DNA: TGTGCCAGCATCTTAGGGGTTGATGCTTTCTTT; CDR3: CASILGVDAFF; size: NA; D: NA; V: TRBV5-8; J: TRBJ1-1
DNA: TGTGCCAGCAGTCGGGGGGGTGATGGCAATCAGCCCCAGCATTTT; CDR3: CASSRGGDGNQPQHF; size: many; D: NA; V: TRBV6-5; J: TRBJ1-5
DNA: TGTGCCAGCAGCGTAGAGGCCCGGAACACTGAAGCTTTCTTT; CDR3: CASSVEARNTEAFF; size: few; D: NA; V: TRBV9; J: TRBJ1-1
DNA: TGTGCCTGGTCTTTCCAGGCGAACACTGAAGCTTTCTTT; CDR3: CAWSFQANTEAFF; size: NA; D: NA; V: TRBV30; J: TRBJ1-1
DNA: TGTGCCAGCCGAGAAGAAGGTTCCGGATCCTACGAGCAGTACTTC; CDR3: CASREEGSGSYEQYF; size: NA; D: NA; V: TRBV6-2/TRBV6-3; J: TRBJ2-7
DNA: TGTGCCAGCAGGCACGACGTTAACACTGAAGCTTTCTTT; CDR3: CASRHDVNTEAFF; size: many; D: NA; V: TRBV12-3/TRBV12-4; J: TRBJ1-1
DNA: TGTGCCAGCGGCCCAGGACAGACCTACGAGCAGTACTTC; CDR3: CASGPGQTYEQYF; size: many; D: NA; V: TRBV2; J: TRBJ2-7
DNA: TGTGCCAGCAGCCTCCGCGCGGGGCAAGTGGGTGAGACCCAGTACTTC; CDR3: CASSLRAGQVGETQYF; size: NA; D: NA; V: TRBV7-3; J: TRBJ2-5
DNA: TGTGCCAGCAGTTTAGGACAGGGGGAATATGGCTACACCTTC; CDR3: CASSLGQGEYGYTF; size: many; D: TRBD1; V: TRBV12-3/TRBV12-4; J: TRBJ1-2
DNA: TGTGCCAGCAGTTACGGGACAGTTAGCAATCAGCCCCAGCATTTT; CDR3: CASSYGTVSNQPQHF; size: many; D: TRBD1; V: TRBV28; J: TRBJ1-5
DNA: TGTGCCAGCAGTCAACCCGGGATATATGGCTACACCTTC; CDR3: CASSQPGIYGYTF; size: many; D: NA; V: TRBV28; J: TRBJ1-2
DNA: TGCAGCGTTCGGATAGAGGACTCCTATGGCTACACCTTC; CDR3: CSVRIEDSYGYTF; size: many; D: NA; V: TRBV29-1; J: TRBJ1-2
DNA: TGCAGTGCTAGAGACTCTCGGGGCGGTCTTGGGGGCAATCAGCCCCAGCATTTT; CDR3: CSARDSRGGLGGNQPQHF; size: NA; D: NA; V: TRBV20-1; J: TRBJ1-5
DNA: TGTGCCAGCAGTTTCAGGGAGATGGCTGGCTACACCTTC; CDR3: CASSFREMAGYTF; size: many; D: NA; V: TRBV12-3/TRBV12-4; J: TRBJ1-2
DNA: TGTGCCATCAGCGACAGGGTGAGCACTGAAGCTTTCTTT; CDR3: CAISDRVSTEAFF; size: NA; D: TRBD1; V: TRBV10-3; J: TRBJ1-1
DNA: TGTGCCAGCAGCCAAGAGAGGACTAGCGGGAGGCAAGGGGAGCTGTTTTTT; CDR3: CASSQERTSGRQGELFF; size: NA; D: TRBD2; V: TRBV4-2; J: TRBJ2-2
DNA: TGTGCCAGCCAGTTATTTCAGGGTGTCACTGAAGCTTTCTTT; CDR3: CASQLFQGVTEAFF; size: NA; D: NA; V: TRBV27; J: TRBJ1-1